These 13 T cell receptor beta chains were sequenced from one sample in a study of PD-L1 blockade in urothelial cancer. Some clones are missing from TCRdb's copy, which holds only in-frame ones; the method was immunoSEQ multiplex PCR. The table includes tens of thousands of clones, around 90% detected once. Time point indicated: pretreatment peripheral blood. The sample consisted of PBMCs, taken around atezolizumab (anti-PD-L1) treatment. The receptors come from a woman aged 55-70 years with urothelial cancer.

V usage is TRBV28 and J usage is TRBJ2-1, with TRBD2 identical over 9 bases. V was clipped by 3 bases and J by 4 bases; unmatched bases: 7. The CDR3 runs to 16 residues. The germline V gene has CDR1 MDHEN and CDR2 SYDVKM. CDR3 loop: CASSFSSSGRYNEQFF. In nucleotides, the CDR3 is TGTGCCAGCAGTTTTTCGTCCAGCGGGAGGTACAATGAGCAGTTCTTC.

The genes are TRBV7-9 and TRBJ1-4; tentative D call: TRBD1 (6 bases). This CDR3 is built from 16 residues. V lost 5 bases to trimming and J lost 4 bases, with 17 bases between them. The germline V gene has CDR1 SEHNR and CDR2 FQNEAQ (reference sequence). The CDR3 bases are TGTGCCAGCAGCCCCCGGGGGGGGGCAGGTAATGAAAAACTGTTTTTT. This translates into CASSPRGGAGNEKLFF.

CDR3 region: CASSKVVPRGYGYTF. DNA for the CDR3: TGTGCCAGCAGCAAAGTGGTCCCAAGGGGCTATGGCTACACCTTC. V and J are TRBV21-1 and TRBJ1-2; the table calls TRBD1, which could not be checked here. TRBV21-1 is a recognized pseudogene. The CDR3 has 15 residues.

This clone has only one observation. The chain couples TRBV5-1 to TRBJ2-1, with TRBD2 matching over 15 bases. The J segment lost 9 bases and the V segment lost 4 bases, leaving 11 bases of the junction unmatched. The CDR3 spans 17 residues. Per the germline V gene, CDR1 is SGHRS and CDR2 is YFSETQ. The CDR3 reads CASSPPGLAGGGGEQFF. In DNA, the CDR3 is TGCGCCAGCAGCCCACCGGGACTAGCGGGGGGCGGAGGTGAGCAGTTCTTC.

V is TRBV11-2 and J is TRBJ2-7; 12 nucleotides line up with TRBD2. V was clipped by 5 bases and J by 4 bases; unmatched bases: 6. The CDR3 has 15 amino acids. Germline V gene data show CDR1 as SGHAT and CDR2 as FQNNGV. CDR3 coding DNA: TGTGCCAGCAGCCATCTAGCGGGAGGGCCTTACGAGCAGTACTTC. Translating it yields CASSHLAGGPYEQYF.

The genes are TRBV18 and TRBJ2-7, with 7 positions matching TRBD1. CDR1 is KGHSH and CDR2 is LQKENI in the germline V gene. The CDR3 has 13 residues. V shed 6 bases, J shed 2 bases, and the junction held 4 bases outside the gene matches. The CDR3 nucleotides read TGTGCCAGCTCCCTGGGACAGACCTACGAGCAGTACTTC. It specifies CASSLGQTYEQYF.

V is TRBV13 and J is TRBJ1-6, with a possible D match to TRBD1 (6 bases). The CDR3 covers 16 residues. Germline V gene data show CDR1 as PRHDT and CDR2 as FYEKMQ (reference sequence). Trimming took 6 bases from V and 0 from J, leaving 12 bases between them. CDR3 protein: CASSPTGSSYNSPLHF. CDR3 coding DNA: TGTGCCAGCAGTCCTACAGGGTCCTCCTATAATTCACCCCTCCACTTT.

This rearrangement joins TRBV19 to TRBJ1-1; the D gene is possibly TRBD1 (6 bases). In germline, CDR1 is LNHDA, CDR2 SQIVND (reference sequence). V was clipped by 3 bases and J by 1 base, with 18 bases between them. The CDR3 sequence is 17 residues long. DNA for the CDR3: TGTGCCAGTAGTATGGGGGCTCAGAGTAATACGAACACTGAAGCTTTCTTT. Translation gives CASSMGAQSNTNTEAFF.

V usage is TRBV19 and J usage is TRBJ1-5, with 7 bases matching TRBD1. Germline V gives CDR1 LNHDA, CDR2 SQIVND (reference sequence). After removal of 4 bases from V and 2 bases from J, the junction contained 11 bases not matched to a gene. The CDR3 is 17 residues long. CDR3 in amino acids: CASSTVIGGLGNQPQHF. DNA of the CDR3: TGTGCCAGTAGTACCGTGATAGGGGGCTTGGGCAATCAGCCCCAGCATTTT.

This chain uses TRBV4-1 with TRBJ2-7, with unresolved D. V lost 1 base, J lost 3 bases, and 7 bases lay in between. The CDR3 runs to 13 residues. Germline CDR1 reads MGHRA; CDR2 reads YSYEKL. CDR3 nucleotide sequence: TGCGCCAGCAGCCAAGGGTCGGGCTACGAGCAGTACTTC. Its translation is CASSQGSGYEQYF.

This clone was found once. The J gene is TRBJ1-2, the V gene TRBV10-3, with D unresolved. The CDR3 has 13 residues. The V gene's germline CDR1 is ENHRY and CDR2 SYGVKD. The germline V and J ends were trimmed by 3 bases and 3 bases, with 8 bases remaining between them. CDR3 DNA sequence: TGTGCCATCAGTGAATCCGGTGACTATGGCTACACCTTC. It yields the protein CAISESGDYGYTF.

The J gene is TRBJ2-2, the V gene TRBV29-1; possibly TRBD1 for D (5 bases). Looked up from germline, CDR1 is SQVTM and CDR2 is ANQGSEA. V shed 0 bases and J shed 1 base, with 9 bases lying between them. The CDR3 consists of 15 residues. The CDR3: CSVEDLDKNTGELFF. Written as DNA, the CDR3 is TGCAGCGTTGAAGATCTGGACAAGAACACCGGGGAGCTGTTTTTT.

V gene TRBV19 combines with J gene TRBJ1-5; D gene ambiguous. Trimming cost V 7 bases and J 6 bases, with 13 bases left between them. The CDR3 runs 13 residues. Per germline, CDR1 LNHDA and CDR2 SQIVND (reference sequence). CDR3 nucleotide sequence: TGTGCCAGTAATTCAGGCCGGGGTCAGCCCCAGCATTTT. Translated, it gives CASNSGRGQPQHF.